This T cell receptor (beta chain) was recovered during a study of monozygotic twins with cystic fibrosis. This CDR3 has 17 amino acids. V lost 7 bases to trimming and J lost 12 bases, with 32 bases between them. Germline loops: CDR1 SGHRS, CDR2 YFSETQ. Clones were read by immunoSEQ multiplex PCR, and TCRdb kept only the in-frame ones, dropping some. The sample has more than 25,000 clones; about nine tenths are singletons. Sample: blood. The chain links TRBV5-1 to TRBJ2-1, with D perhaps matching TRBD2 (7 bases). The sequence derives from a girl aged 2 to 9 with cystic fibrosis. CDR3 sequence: CASAIGGHRLLPEVQFF. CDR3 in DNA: TGCGCCAGCGCCATCGGGGGGCACCGTCTCCTCCCGGAGGTGCAGTTCTTC.